This T cell receptor beta chain derives from a study of blood T cell repertoires in COVID-19. Turning to the study itself: Both acute and convalescent COVID-19 samples were obtained from the United States, Italy and Spain. PBMCs, B-cell-depleted T cells, or T cells were the source of the cDNA or gDNA that made up the material.

From germline, CDR1 is LGHDT and CDR2 YNNKEL (reference sequence). V was clipped by 0 bases and J by 3 bases; unmatched bases: 6. The CDR3 sequence is 17 residues long. How the authors handled the data: By means of reference gene primer amplification, nucleated cell counts were estimated. Clones were read by immunoSEQ multiplex PCR, and TCRdb kept only the in-frame ones, dropping some. V, J and clone size were drawn from that table, and D and trimming were deduced from the DNA. This table has 110,000 or so clones, 90% appearing once. The rearrangement links TRBV3-1 (or the pseudogene TRBV3-2) to TRBJ2-1, with 9 bases lining up with TRBD2. The sample consisted of peripheral blood. The receptor was derived from a human donor in a cohort sampled during active COVID-19. The CDR3 is CASSQDFGTSYYNEQFF. Here the CDR3 DNA reads TGTGCCAGCAGCCAAGATTTCGGGACTAGCTACTACAATGAGCAGTTCTTC.